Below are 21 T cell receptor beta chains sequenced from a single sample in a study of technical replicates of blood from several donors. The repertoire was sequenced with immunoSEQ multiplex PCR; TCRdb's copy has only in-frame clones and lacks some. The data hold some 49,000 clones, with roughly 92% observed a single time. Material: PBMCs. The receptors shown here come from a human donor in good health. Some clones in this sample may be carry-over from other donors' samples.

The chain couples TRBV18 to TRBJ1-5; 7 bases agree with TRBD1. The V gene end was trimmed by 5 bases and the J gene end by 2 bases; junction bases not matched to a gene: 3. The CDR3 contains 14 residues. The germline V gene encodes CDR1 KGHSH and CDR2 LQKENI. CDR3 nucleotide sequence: TGTGCCAGCTCATATGGGACAGGCAATCAGCCCCAGCATTTT. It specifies CASSYGTGNQPQHF.

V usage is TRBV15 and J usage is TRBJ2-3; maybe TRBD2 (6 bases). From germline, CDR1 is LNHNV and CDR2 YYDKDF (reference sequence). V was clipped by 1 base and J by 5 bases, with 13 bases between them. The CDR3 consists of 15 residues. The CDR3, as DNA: TGTGCCACCAGCAGAGGTCAGGGAGGTCTAGATACGCAGTATTTT. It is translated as CATSRGQGGLDTQYF.

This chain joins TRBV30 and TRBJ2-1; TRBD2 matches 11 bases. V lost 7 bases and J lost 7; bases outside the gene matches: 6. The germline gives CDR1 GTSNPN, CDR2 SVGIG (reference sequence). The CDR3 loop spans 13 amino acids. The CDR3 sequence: CAFSSGRLNEQFF. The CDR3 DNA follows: TGTGCCTTCTCTAGCGGGAGGCTTAATGAGCAGTTCTTC. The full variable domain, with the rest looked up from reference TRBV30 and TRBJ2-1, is SQTIHQWPATLVQPVGSPLSLECTVEGTSNPNLYWYRQAAGRGLQLLFYSVGIGQISSEVPQNLSASRPQDRQFILSSKKLLLSDSGFYLCAFSSGRLNEQFFGPGTRLTVL.

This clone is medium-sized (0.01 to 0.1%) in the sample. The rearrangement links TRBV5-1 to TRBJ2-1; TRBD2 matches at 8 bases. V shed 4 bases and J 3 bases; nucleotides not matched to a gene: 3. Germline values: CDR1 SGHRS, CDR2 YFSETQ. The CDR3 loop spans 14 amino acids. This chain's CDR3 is CASSQSGGYNEQFF. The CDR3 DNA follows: TGCGCCAGCAGCCAGAGCGGGGGCTACAATGAGCAGTTCTTC.

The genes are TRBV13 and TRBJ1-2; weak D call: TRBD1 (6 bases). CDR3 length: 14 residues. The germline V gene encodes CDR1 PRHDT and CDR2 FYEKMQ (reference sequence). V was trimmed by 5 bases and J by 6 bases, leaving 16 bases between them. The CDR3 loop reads CASSKEAGTHGYTF. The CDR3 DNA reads TGTGCCAGCAGCAAAGAGGCAGGGACACATGGCTACACCTTC. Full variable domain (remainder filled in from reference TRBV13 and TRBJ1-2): AAGVIQSPRHLIKEKRETATLKCYPIPRHDTVYWYQQGPGQDPQFLISFYEKMQSDKGSIPDRFSAQQFSDYHSELNMSSLELGDSALYFCASSKEAGTHGYTFGSGTRLTVV.

The CDR3 DNA reads TGCGCCAGCAGCCAAACTAGCGGGAGAGCAGATACGCAGTATTTT. Protein: CASSQTSGRADTQYF. The V call is TRBV5-1, the J call TRBJ2-3; 11 bases line up with TRBD2. V lost 4 bases, J lost 4 bases, and 5 bases stayed unmatched. The CDR3 totals 15 residues. In germline, CDR1 is SGHRS, CDR2 YFSETQ.

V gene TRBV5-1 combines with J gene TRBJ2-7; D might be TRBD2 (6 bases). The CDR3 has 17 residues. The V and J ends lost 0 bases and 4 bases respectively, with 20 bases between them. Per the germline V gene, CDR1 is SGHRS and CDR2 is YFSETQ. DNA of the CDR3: TGCGCCAGCAGCTTGGGAAGTAGCGGAGGTTGGGTATACGAGCAGTACTTC. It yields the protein CASSLGSSGGWVYEQYF. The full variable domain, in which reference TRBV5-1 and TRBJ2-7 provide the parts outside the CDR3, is KAGVTQTPRYLIKTRGQQVTLSCSPISGHRSVSWYQQTPGQGLQFLFEYFSETQRNKGNFPGRFSGRQFSNSRSEMNVSTLELGDSALYLCASSLGSSGGWVYEQYFGPGTRLTVT.

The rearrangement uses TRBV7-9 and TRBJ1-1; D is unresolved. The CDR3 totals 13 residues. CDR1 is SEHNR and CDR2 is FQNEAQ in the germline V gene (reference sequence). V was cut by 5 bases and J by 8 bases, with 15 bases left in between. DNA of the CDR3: TGTGCCAGCAGCCCCCCGGCCAGCGACGAAGCTTTCTTT. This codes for CASSPPASDEAFF.

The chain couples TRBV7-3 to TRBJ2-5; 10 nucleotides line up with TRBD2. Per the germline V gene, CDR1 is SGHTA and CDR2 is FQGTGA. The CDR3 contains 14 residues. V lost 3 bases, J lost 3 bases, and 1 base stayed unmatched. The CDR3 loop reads CASSFLAGEETQYF. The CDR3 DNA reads TGTGCCAGCAGCTTCCTAGCGGGGGAAGAGACCCAGTACTTC. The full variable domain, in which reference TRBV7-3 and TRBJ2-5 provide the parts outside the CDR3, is GAGVSQTPSNKVTEKGKYVELRCDPISGHTALYWYRQSLGQGPEFLIYFQGTGAADDSGLPNDRFFAVRPEGSVSTLKIQRTERGDSAVYLCASSFLAGEETQYFGPGTRLLVL.

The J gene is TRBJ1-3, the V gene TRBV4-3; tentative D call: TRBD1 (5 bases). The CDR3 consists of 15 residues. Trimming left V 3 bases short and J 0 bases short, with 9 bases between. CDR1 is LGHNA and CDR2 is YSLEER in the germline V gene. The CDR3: CASSQQGLSGNTIYF. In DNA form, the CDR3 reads TGCGCCAGCAGCCAGCAGGGCCTCTCTGGAAACACCATATATTTT.

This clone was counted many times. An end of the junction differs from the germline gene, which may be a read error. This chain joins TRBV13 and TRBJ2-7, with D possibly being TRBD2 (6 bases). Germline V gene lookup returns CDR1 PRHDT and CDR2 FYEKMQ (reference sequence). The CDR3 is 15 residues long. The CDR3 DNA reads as TGTGCCAGCACCTTAGGGCCTACGGGAGAGTACGAGCAGTACTTC. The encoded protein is CASTLGPTGEYEQYF.

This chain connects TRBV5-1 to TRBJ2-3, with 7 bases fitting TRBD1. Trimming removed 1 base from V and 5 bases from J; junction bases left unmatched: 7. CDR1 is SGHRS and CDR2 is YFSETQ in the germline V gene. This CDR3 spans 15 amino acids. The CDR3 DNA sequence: TGCGCCAGCAGCTTGAGCACAGGGGTGGAAGATACGCAGTATTTT. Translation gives CASSLSTGVEDTQYF.

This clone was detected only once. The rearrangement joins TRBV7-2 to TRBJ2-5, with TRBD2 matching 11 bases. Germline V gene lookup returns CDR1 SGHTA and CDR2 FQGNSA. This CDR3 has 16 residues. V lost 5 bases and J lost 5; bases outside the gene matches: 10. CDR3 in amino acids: CASSPGLIAGGETQYF. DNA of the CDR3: TGTGCCAGCAGCCCTGGGCTGATAGCGGGAGGGGAGACCCAGTACTTC. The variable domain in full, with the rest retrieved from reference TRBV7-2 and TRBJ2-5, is GAGVSQSPSNKVTEKGKDVELRCDPISGHTALYWYRQSLGQGLEFLIYFQGNSAPDKSGLPSDRFSAERTGGSVSTLTIQRTQQEDSAVYLCASSPGLIAGGETQYFGPGTRLLVL.

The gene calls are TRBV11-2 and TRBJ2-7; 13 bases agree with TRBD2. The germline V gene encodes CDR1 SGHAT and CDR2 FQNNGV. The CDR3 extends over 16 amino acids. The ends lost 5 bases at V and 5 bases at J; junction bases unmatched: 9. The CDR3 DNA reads TGTGCCAGCAGCAAAGGGACTAGCGGGACAGGGCACGAGCAGTACTTC. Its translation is CASSKGTSGTGHEQYF.

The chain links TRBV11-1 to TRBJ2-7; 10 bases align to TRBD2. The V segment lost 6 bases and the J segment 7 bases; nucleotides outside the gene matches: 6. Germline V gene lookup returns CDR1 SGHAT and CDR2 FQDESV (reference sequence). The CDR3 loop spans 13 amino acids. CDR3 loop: CASRLAGNGEQYF. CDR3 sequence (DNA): TGTGCCAGCAGACTAGCGGGGAATGGTGAGCAGTACTTC.

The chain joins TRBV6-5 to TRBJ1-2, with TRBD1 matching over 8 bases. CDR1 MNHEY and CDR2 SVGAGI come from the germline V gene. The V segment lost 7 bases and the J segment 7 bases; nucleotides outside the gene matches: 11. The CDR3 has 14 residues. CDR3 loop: CASTPRQDRAGYTF. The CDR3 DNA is TGTGCCAGCACCCCTCGTCAGGACAGGGCTGGCTACACCTTC.

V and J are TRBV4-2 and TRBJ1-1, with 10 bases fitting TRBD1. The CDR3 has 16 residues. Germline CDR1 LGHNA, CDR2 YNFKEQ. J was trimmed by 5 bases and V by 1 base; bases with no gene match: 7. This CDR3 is CASSQARQGASTEAFF. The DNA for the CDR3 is TGTGCCAGCAGCCAAGCTCGACAGGGGGCGAGTACTGAAGCTTTCTTT.

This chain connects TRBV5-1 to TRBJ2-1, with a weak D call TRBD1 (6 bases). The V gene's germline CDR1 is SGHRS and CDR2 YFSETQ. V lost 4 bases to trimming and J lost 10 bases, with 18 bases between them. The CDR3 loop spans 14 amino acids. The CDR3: CASSLVGGEREQFF. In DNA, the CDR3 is TGCGCCAGCAGCCTCGTTGGGGGCGAACGGGAGCAGTTCTTC. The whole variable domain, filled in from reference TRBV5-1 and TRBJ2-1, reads KAGVTQTPRYLIKTRGQQVTLSCSPISGHRSVSWYQQTPGQGLQFLFEYFSETQRNKGNFPGRFSGRQFSNSRSEMNVSTLELGDSALYLCASSLVGGEREQFFGPGTRLTVL.

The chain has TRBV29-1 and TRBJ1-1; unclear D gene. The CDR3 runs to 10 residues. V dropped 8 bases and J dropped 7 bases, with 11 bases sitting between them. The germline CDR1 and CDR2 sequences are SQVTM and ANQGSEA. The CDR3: CSSRLNEAFF. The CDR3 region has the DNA TGCAGCTCGAGGCTTAATGAAGCTTTCTTT.

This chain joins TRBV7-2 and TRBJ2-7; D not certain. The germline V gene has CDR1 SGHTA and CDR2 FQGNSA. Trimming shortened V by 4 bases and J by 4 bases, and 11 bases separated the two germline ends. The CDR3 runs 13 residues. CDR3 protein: CASSSTPRYEQYF. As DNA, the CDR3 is TGTGCCAGCAGCTCGACTCCGAGGTACGAGCAGTACTTC.

CDR3 DNA sequence: TGTGCCAGCAGCTTAGCGCTCGGCAGGGGTGCCTATAATTCACCCCTCCACTTT. It yields the protein CASSLALGRGAYNSPLHF. The J gene is TRBJ1-6, the V gene TRBV7-8; D may be TRBD1 (6 bases). CDR1 SGHVS and CDR2 FQNEAQ come from the germline V gene. Deletions cut 0 bases from V and 2 bases from J, with 14 bases between. CDR3 length equals 18 residues.